This TCR beta chain was identified in a study of response to subunit inactivated influenza vaccine. Germline V gene data show CDR1 as SGDLS and CDR2 as YYNGEE. The CDR3 covers 16 residues. J was trimmed by 8 bases and V by 3 bases; bases with no gene match: 13. Each CDR3 protein is one row after TCRdb ran MiXCR on the RT-PCR reads. The sample holds 500,000 to 700,000 distinct CDR3 sequences; roughly a quarter are singletons and the top ten take about 3%. This clonotype has only a few counts. What it binds is unknown. The study, taken as a whole, reports: The authors suggested that every seasonal influenza vaccination recruits few new T cells.

The same specimen was also included in a second study, on T cells expressing NK-cell markers. That study reports: The cDNA for TCR beta came from 5'RACE template switching with UMIs. The study drew TCR beta repertoires from sorted CD3+CD56+NKG2C+, CD3+CD56+NKG2C- and CD3+CD56-NKG2C+ T cells. Questions lingered over whether expanded NKG2C+ T cell clones were HCMV-specific.

The sequenced sample was CD4+ T cells sorted from PBMCs, obtained roughly 12 days after vaccination. The clonotype comes from a man over 45 who received an inactivated influenza vaccine. This rearrangement joins TRBV9 to TRBJ2-1; 8 bases line up with TRBD2. Written as DNA, the CDR3 is TGTGCCAGCAGCGCCGAAATCGGGGGGGGAATCGATGAGCAGTTCTTC. This gives the protein CASSAEIGGGIDEQFF. Full variable domain (remainder filled in from reference TRBV9 and TRBJ2-1): DSGVTQTPKHLITATGQRVTLRCSPRSGDLSVYWYQQSLDQGLQFLIQYYNGEERAKGNILERFSAQQFPDLHSELNLSSLELGDSALYFCASSAEIGGGIDEQFFGPGTRLTVL.